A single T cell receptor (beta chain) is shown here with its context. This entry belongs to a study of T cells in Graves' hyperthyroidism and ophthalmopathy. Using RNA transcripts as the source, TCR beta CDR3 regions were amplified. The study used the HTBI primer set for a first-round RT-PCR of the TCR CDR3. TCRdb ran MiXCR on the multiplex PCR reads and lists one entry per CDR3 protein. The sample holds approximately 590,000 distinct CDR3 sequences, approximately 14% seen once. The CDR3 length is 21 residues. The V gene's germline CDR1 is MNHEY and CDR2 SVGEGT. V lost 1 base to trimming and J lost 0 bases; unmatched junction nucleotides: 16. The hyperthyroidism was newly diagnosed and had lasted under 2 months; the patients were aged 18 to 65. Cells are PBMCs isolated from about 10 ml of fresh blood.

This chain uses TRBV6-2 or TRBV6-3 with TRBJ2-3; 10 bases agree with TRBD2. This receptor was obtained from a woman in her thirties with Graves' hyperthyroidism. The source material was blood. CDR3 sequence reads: CASSYLVGASGSRHSTDTQYF. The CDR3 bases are TGTGCCAGCAGTTACTTAGTCGGAGCTAGCGGGAGCAGACATAGCACAGATACGCAGTATTTT.